The clone carrying this T cell receptor (beta chain) was counted between two and nine times. V shed 3 bases and J shed 8 bases, with 10 bases lying between them. Per germline, CDR1 SNHLY and CDR2 FYNNEI. The CDR3 extends over 13 amino acids. The sample originates from a study of blood T cell repertoires in COVID-19. As for the study in general: Sites in the United States, Italy and Spain provided acute and convalescent COVID-19 samples.

How the authors handled the data: Estimates of nucleated cell counts were drawn from the amplification of reference gene primers. Profiling relied on immunoSEQ multiplex PCR, and the TCRdb table lists in-frame clones only, not all of them. V, J and clone size are taken as reported in that table, and D and trimming were inferred from the DNA itself. This sample has about 22,000 clones; approximately 88% occur once, and the top ten carry about a fifth. The sequence derives from a man older than 75 with active or convalescent COVID-19. The source material was peripheral blood. V gene TRBV2 combines with J gene TRBJ1-4; tentatively, D is TRBD1 (6 bases). The CDR3 region has the DNA TGTGCCAGCAGTGAGCGGGGGGCGGAAAAACTGTTTTTT. Translating it yields CASSERGAEKLFF.